These 32 T cell receptor beta chains originate from one sample sequenced in a study of blood T cell repertoires in COVID-19. Produced via immunoSEQ multiplex PCR; TCRdb's table is partial and in-frame only. The repertoire consists of roughly 380,000 clones, with about 89% occurring once and the leading ten covering approximately 1.5%. Sequencing was done on a sample of peripheral blood. These receptors came from a woman in her thirties or forties with COVID-19, enrolled during active disease.

The chain recombines TRBV7-2 with TRBJ2-3; 8 nucleotides align to TRBD2. Germline V lookup: CDR1 SGHTA, CDR2 FQGNSA. This CDR3 has 16 amino acids. V dropped 6 bases and J dropped 6; count of bases not matched to a gene: 14. The CDR3 region has the DNA TGTGCCAGCAGTTACCGGGCGCGGGGGGAAGGCGATACGCAGTATTTT. Protein: CASSYRARGEGDTQYF.

The J gene is TRBJ1-5, the V gene TRBV3-1 (or the pseudogene TRBV3-2); D remains unclear. Germline V gene sequence: CDR1 LGHDT, CDR2 YNNKEL (reference sequence). The CDR3 runs 14 residues. The V end lost 4 bases, the J end lost 1 base, and 8 bases lay between the germline ends. Written as DNA, the CDR3 is TGTGCCAGCAGCCTAACAGTCAGCAATCAGCCCCAGCATTTT. It encodes CASSLTVSNQPQHF.

With regard to this clone: At one end the junction does not follow the germline gene, possibly because of a read error. The V call is TRBV24-1, the J call TRBJ1-2; 7 nucleotides line up with TRBD1. This CDR3 is built from 12 residues. CDR1 is KGHDR and CDR2 is SFDVKD in the germline V gene. The DNA of the CDR3 is TGTGCCACCAGTGACAGACAGGGCTCCTCCCGCTTC. It is translated as CATSDRQGSSRF.

The genes are TRBV9 and TRBJ2-5, with 7 bases aligning to TRBD1. Germline CDR1 and CDR2: SGDLS and YYNGEE. CDR3 length: 13 amino acids. Losses at the gene ends were 3 bases for V and 3 bases for J; bases not matched to a gene: 2. The CDR3 coding sequence is TGTGCCAGCAGCGGGACAGGAAAAGAGACCCAGTACTTC. Its translation is CASSGTGKETQYF. The variable domain in full, with the rest retrieved from reference TRBV9 and TRBJ2-5, is DSGVTQTPKHLITATGQRVTLRCSPRSGDLSVYWYQQSLDQGLQFLIQYYNGEERAKGNILERFSAQQFPDLHSELNLSSLELGDSALYFCASSGTGKETQYFGPGTRLLVL.

The gene calls are TRBV11-2 and TRBJ1-2; weak D call: TRBD1 (5 bases). V was shortened by 1 base and J by 3 bases, with 9 bases between the two germline ends. This CDR3 spans 14 amino acids. Germline CDR1 reads SGHAT; CDR2 reads FQNNGV. CDR3 residues: CASSLAPGDYGYTF. As DNA, the CDR3 is TGTGCCAGCAGCTTAGCCCCGGGGGACTATGGCTACACCTTC.

This rearrangement joins TRBV19 to TRBJ1-2, with a possible D match to TRBD1 (5 bases). Trimming removed 6 bases from V and 7 bases from J, with 15 bases in between. The CDR3 loop spans 13 amino acids. Germline loops: CDR1 LNHDA, CDR2 SQIVND (reference sequence). The CDR3 sequence: CASSPQTVAGYTF. CDR3 coding DNA: TGTGCCAGTAGCCCTCAGACAGTTGCTGGCTACACCTTC.

This clone was counted a single time. This chain links TRBV7-6 with TRBJ1-1; 9 nucleotides agree with TRBD1. V dropped 5 bases and J dropped 3; count of bases not matched to a gene: 10. The CDR3 consists of 16 residues. The germline gives CDR1 SGHVS, CDR2 FNYEAQ. The CDR3 here is CASSGIQGALYTEAFF. The DNA of the CDR3 is TGTGCCAGCAGCGGTATACAGGGGGCTTTGTACACTGAAGCTTTCTTT.

The chain carries TRBV29-1 and TRBJ1-1, with a tentative D call TRBD1 (5 bases). CDR3 length equals 13 residues. Per the germline V gene, CDR1 is SQVTM and CDR2 is ANQGSEA. Trimming left V 6 bases short and J 1 base short, with 12 bases between. CDR3 amino acids: CSVETDRNTEAFF. DNA of the CDR3: TGCAGCGTCGAGACTGACAGGAACACTGAAGCTTTCTTT.

This sequence joins TRBV5-1 and TRBJ1-1; 8 nucleotides align to TRBD1. V was clipped by 4 bases and J by 3 bases; unmatched bases: 2. Germline V gene sequence: CDR1 SGHRS, CDR2 YFSETQ. The CDR3 length is 13 residues. The CDR3 is CASSLTGDTEAFF. In nucleotides, the CDR3 is TGCGCCAGCAGCCTGACAGGGGACACTGAAGCTTTCTTT.

Here the CDR3 DNA reads TGTGCCAGCAGACGTGAAGCAGGGAATGAAAAACTGTTTTTT. It encodes CASRREAGNEKLFF. This chain links TRBV5-4 with TRBJ1-4; possibly TRBD1 for D (5 bases). This CDR3 has 14 amino acids. V lost 5 bases to trimming and J lost 5 bases, with 13 bases between them. The germline V gene encodes CDR1 SGHNT and CDR2 YYREEE (reference sequence).

The chain recombines TRBV9 with TRBJ2-1; tentatively, D is TRBD2 (5 bases). Between the trimmed V and J ends, which lost 0 bases and 2 bases, there was a span of 9 bases. The germline CDR1 and CDR2 sequences are SGDLS and YYNGEE. CDR3 length: 15 amino acids. CDR3 in amino acids: CASSVEHGAYNEQFF. The CDR3 region has the DNA TGTGCCAGCAGCGTAGAGCACGGGGCCTACAATGAGCAGTTCTTC.

This chain links TRBV4-3 with TRBJ2-2, with D perhaps TRBD2 (6 bases). The CDR3 covers 15 residues. Germline loops: CDR1 LGHNA, CDR2 YSLEER. V was cut by 4 bases and J by 0 bases, with 9 bases left in between. CDR3: CASSLGTANTGELFF. The CDR3 DNA sequence: TGCGCCAGCAGCCTGGGGACTGCGAACACCGGGGAGCTGTTTTTT.

CDR3 protein: CASSWGGGQVARRNTEAFF. CDR3 sequence (DNA): TGCGCCAGCAGCTGGGGAGGGGGGCAAGTTGCCCGGCGGAACACTGAAGCTTTCTTT. J is TRBJ1-1 and V is TRBV5-1; tentative D call: TRBD1 (6 bases). Germline values: CDR1 SGHRS, CDR2 YFSETQ. Trimming took 3 bases from V and 1 from J, leaving 25 bases between them. The CDR3 is 19 amino acids.

This clone was found a few times. The chain links TRBV7-8 to TRBJ2-1; 9 nucleotides match TRBD2. V lost 4 bases and J lost 7; bases outside the gene matches: 11. Germline assignment: CDR1 SGHVS and CDR2 FQNEAQ. This CDR3 is built from 16 residues. CDR3 amino acids: CASSWLSGRLANEQFF. CDR3 nucleotide sequence: TGTGCCAGCAGCTGGCTCAGCGGGAGGCTAGCGAATGAGCAGTTCTTC.

Only one count was recorded for this clone. The chain carries TRBV4-1 and TRBJ2-5, with a weak D call TRBD1 (5 bases). Germline V gives CDR1 MGHRA, CDR2 YSYEKL. The V and J ends lost 0 bases and 4 bases respectively, with 6 bases between them. The CDR3 extends over 13 amino acids. CDR3 sequence: CASSQDRGETQYF. In DNA form, the CDR3 reads TGCGCCAGCAGCCAAGATAGGGGAGAGACCCAGTACTTC.

V is TRBV28 and J is TRBJ2-3; the match to TRBD1 covers 7 bases. CDR1 is MDHEN and CDR2 is SYDVKM in the germline V gene. Trimming took 3 bases from V and 0 from J; bases not matched to a gene: 6. This CDR3 has 16 residues. The CDR3 sequence: CASSFNQGVSTDTQYF. Written as DNA, the CDR3 is TGTGCCAGCAGTTTTAACCAGGGGGTTAGCACAGATACGCAGTATTTT.

This clone was observed once. The gene calls are TRBV28 and TRBJ1-2; D is ambiguous. Germline CDR1 and CDR2: MDHEN and SYDVKM. The V end was cut by 2 bases, the J end by 4 bases, with 14 bases between. CDR3 length equals 15 residues. The CDR3 nucleotides are TGTGCCAGCAGTTTACCCCGGGGTCTGGGCTATGGCTACACCTTC. It yields the protein CASSLPRGLGYGYTF.

This chain uses TRBV5-1 with TRBJ1-1; D is uncertain. Trimming removed 0 bases at V and 1 base at J, with 7 bases between. Looked up from germline, CDR1 is SGHRS and CDR2 is YFSETQ. This CDR3 comprises 14 residues. This CDR3 is CASSLGLRNTEAFF. The CDR3 bases are TGCGCCAGCAGCTTGGGTCTCAGGAACACTGAAGCTTTCTTT.

The genes are TRBV9 and TRBJ2-5; possibly TRBD1 for D (6 bases). Germline CDR1 and CDR2: SGDLS and YYNGEE. Trimming took off 5 bases at V and 5 bases at J, with 16 bases between the two ends. The CDR3 extends over 14 amino acids. The CDR3 DNA is TGTGCCAGCAGTCCTACCAGGGGCTGGGAGACCCAGTACTTC. This codes for CASSPTRGWETQYF. Complete variable domain (other parts from reference TRBV9 and TRBJ2-5): DSGVTQTPKHLITATGQRVTLRCSPRSGDLSVYWYQQSLDQGLQFLIQYYNGEERAKGNILERFSAQQFPDLHSELNLSSLELGDSALYFCASSPTRGWETQYFGPGTRLLVL.

CDR3 region: CASSLARGEKLFF. The CDR3, as DNA: TGTGCCAGCAGCCTCGCGAGAGGTGAAAAACTGTTTTTT. The rearrangement links TRBV7-6 to TRBJ1-4; D is undetermined. V was cut by 5 bases and J by 7 bases, with 11 bases left in between. The CDR3 has 13 amino acids. Germline CDR1 is SGHVS and CDR2 is FNYEAQ.

This clone was seen once. J is TRBJ2-7 and V is TRBV4-3; no clear D. Per the germline V gene, CDR1 is LGHNA and CDR2 is YSLEER. Trimming took 0 bases from V and 1 from J, leaving 10 bases between them. CDR3 size: 15 residues. The CDR3 spells CASSQDNTDSYEQYF. CDR3 in DNA: TGCGCCAGCAGCCAAGATAATACTGATTCCTACGAGCAGTACTTC.

This clone has ten or more counts. The chain joins TRBV4-3 to TRBJ1-2; D unresolved. CDR1 is LGHNA, CDR2 YSLEER, per germline. The V gene lost 0 bases and the J gene lost 5 bases, with 13 bases spanning the gap. This CDR3 spans 15 amino acids. CDR3 amino acids: CASSQDLDTPYGYTF. The CDR3 DNA follows: TGCGCCAGCAGCCAAGATCTCGACACCCCGTATGGCTACACCTTC.

The chain has TRBV5-5 and TRBJ1-6; D is ambiguous. This CDR3 is built from 15 residues. Trimming removed 3 bases at V and 9 bases at J, with 16 bases between. Germline assignment: CDR1 SGHKS and CDR2 YYEKEE (reference sequence). The CDR3 bases are TGTGCCAGCAGCTCAGCCTGGAGGTCAAGTTCACCCCTCCACTTT. Translation: CASSSAWRSSSPLHF.

The V and J genes are TRBV7-9 and TRBJ1-2, with a possible D match to TRBD1 (5 bases). The CDR3 is made up of 13 amino acids. Germline-derived CDR1 and CDR2 are SEHNR and FQNEAQ (reference sequence). The V end lost 6 bases, the J end lost 2 bases, and 10 bases lay between the germline ends. CDR3 DNA: TGTGCCAGCAGGCCCGACAGAAACTATGGCTACACCTTC. This encodes CASRPDRNYGYTF. Complete variable domain (other parts from reference TRBV7-9 and TRBJ1-2): DTGVSQNPRHKITKRGQNVTFRCDPISEHNRLYWYRQTLGQGPEFLTYFQNEAQLEKSRLLSDRFSAERPKGSFSTLEIQRTEQGDSAMYLCASRPDRNYGYTFGSGTRLTVV.

The chain combines TRBV10-3 with TRBJ1-2; 9 bases align to TRBD1. Germline V gives CDR1 ENHRY, CDR2 SYGVKD. Trimming cost V 3 bases and J 6 bases; bases outside gene matches: 11. CDR3 size: 16 residues. As DNA, the CDR3 is TGTGCCATCAGTGAACGAGGGACAGGGATAAGAAATGGCTACACCTTC. It translates to CAISERGTGIRNGYTF.

The V gene is TRBV4-1, the J gene TRBJ2-3; 10 bases map to TRBD1. The germline gives CDR1 MGHRA, CDR2 YSYEKL. The CDR3 has 17 amino acids. Trimming cost V 0 bases and J 6 bases; bases outside gene matches: 9. The CDR3 DNA follows: TGCGCCAGCAGCCAAGATTCCGGGACAGGGGTTAGCGATACGCAGTATTTT. It codes for CASSQDSGTGVSDTQYF.

The rearrangement joins TRBV18 to TRBJ2-5, with a weak D call TRBD2 (7 bases). This CDR3 is built from 13 residues. The germline V gene encodes CDR1 KGHSH and CDR2 LQKENI. V lost 8 bases to trimming and J lost 1 base, with 11 bases between them. CDR3 in DNA: TGTGCCAGCCTCCGGGGGGCCCAAGAGACCCAGTACTTC. The encoded protein is CASLRGAQETQYF.

This clone was counted a single time. This chain links TRBV5-1 with TRBJ1-1; no reliable D call. The CDR3 has 13 residues. Germline V gene data show CDR1 as SGHRS and CDR2 as YFSETQ. Trimming took 4 bases from V and 7 from J, leaving 14 bases between them. The DNA for the CDR3 is TGCGCCAGCAGCCCCCACAGTCCTTATGAAGCTTTCTTT. This encodes CASSPHSPYEAFF.

The chain has TRBV6-2 or TRBV6-3 and TRBJ2-3, with 8 bases identical to TRBD2. Germline V gene data show CDR1 as MNHEY and CDR2 as SVGEGT. V shed 0 bases, J shed 4 bases, and the junction held 0 bases outside the gene matches. The CDR3 consists of 14 residues. The CDR3 protein is CASSYSLAADTQYF. In nucleotides, the CDR3 is TGTGCCAGCAGTTACTCACTAGCGGCAGATACGCAGTATTTT.

The chain employs TRBV27 and TRBJ2-7, with TRBD2 identical over 7 bases. Germline CDR1 reads MNHEY; CDR2 reads SMNVEV (reference sequence). V gave up 6 bases and J gave up 0 bases; unmatched junction bases: 11. The CDR3 has 16 amino acids. CDR3 sequence (DNA): TGTGCCAGCAGCTCCGGTTGGGGGGGGAGCTCCTACGAGCAGTACTTC. It translates to CASSSGWGGSSYEQYF.

The genes are TRBV29-1 and TRBJ1-3, with D tentatively TRBD1 (5 bases). This CDR3 is built from 15 residues. Germline V lookup: CDR1 SQVTM, CDR2 ANQGSEA. Trimming stripped 7 bases from V and 0 bases from J, with 16 bases between. This CDR3 reads CSARGTDYSGNTIYF. The DNA of the CDR3 is TGCAGCGCCCGGGGGACGGATTACTCTGGAAACACCATATATTTT.

The gene calls are TRBV30 and TRBJ2-1, with D tentatively TRBD2 (5 bases). The CDR3 is 14 amino acids. Germline values: CDR1 GTSNPN, CDR2 SVGIG (reference sequence). Trimming shortened V by 4 bases and J by 3 bases, and 13 bases separated the two germline ends. In DNA form, the CDR3 reads TGTGCCTGGAAGGGCGTAGCGAGCTACAATGAGCAGTTCTTC. This codes for CAWKGVASYNEQFF.